The rows below give T cell receptor beta chains drawn from one sample of a study of blood T cell repertoires in COVID-19. Sequenced by immunoSEQ multiplex PCR; TCRdb stores in-frame clones only, minus some. The sample lists about 350,000 clones, about nine tenths occurring once. Material: PBMCs or T cells enriched from blood (not recorded which). Source of these receptors: a woman aged 25 to 39 who had been exposed to COVID-19. CDR3s include the opening cysteine and the closing phenylalanine or tryptophan. A D gene is named only where the DNA matches it firmly. Clone size is stated in some rows and not others, as once, few, many or a class when expanded.

clone_size | j_call | v_call | d_call | cdr3_nt | cdr3_aa
- | TRBJ2-5 | TRBV19 | TRBD2 | TGTGCCAGTAGTTACCGACTAGCGGGAGTCGGTAGACAAGAGACCCAGTACTTC | CASSYRLAGVGRQETQYF
few | TRBJ2-7 | TRBV19 | - | TGTGCCAGTAGGGGGCGCAAATCCTACGAGCAGTACTTC | CASRGRKSYEQYF
- | TRBJ2-5 | TRBV18 | - | TGTGCCAGCTCTCCCACAAAAGAGACCCAGTACTTC | CASSPTKETQYF
once | TRBJ2-1 | TRBV7-8 | - | TGTGCCAGCAGCCTAATCGTAGCTTACAATGAGCAGTTCTTC | CASSLIVAYNEQFF
- | TRBJ2-7 | TRBV7-9 | TRBD2 | TGTGCCAGCAGCGGGGGACTAGCGGAATACGAGCAGTACTTC | CASSGGLAEYEQYF
once | TRBJ2-3 | TRBV30 | TRBD2 | TGTGCCTGGTCGGGACTAGCGGGAGCAAATACGCAGTATTTT | CAWSGLAGANTQYF
- | TRBJ1-3 | TRBV27 | TRBD1 | TGTGCCAGCAGACGAGACAGGGCAGATGGAAACACCATATATTTT | CASRRDRADGNTIYF
- | TRBJ1-4 | TRBV30 | TRBD1 | TGTGCCTGGAGTGGGGACAGGGAAAAACTGTTTTTT | CAWSGDREKLFF
once | TRBJ2-1 | TRBV7-6 | - | TGTGCCAGCAGCTTGTCTAGGGAGCAGTTCTTC | CASSLSREQFF
- | TRBJ1-1 | TRBV19 | - | TGTGCCAGTAGTATTCAGGGAAGGGCTGAAGCTTTCTTT | CASSIQGRAEAFF
- | TRBJ2-7 | TRBV5-1 | TRBD2 | TGCGCCAGCAGCTTACACACGGGTACTAGCGGGAGAAGCTCCTACGAGCAGTACTTC | CASSLHTGTSGRSSYEQYF
few | TRBJ1-4 | TRBV11-2 | - | TGTGCCAGCAGCCCACGCCGGGACTCCGCAACTAATGAAAAACTGTTTTTT | CASSPRRDSATNEKLFF
- | TRBJ1-2 | TRBV10-1 | TRBD1 | TGCGCCAGCAGCCCCGGGACAGGGAACCGAGAGGGCTACACCTTC | CASSPGTGNREGYTF
- | TRBJ2-3 | TRBV7-9 | TRBD2 | TGTGCCAGCCATCTTAGCGGGATATCCACAGATACGCAGTATTTT | CASHLSGISTDTQYF
- | TRBJ2-1 | TRBV15 | - | TGTGCCACCAGCAGAGATCTCGGGAGCGGTAGTGAGCAGTTCTTC | CATSRDLGSGSEQFF
- | TRBJ2-7 | TRBV5-1 | TRBD1 | TGCGCCAGCAGTCGGGCGACAGGGACCTACGAGCAGTACTTC | CASSRATGTYEQYF
- | TRBJ1-4 | TRBV29-1 | - | TGCAGCGTTCCTACAGGGCACACTAATGAAAAACTGTTTTTT | CSVPTGHTNEKLFF
- | TRBJ1-4 | TRBV6-5 | - | TGTGCCAGCTGGAAGGCAGGGAATAATGAAAAACTGTTTTTT | CASWKAGNNEKLFF
- | TRBJ2-1 | TRBV24-1 | - | TGTGCCACCAGTGGGACTAACTACAATGAGCAGTTCTTC | CATSGTNYNEQFF
once | TRBJ1-4 | TRBV28 | TRBD1 | TGTGCCAGCGCCCCCACCTATGGACAGGGGGCTGGGACTAATGAAAAACTGTTTTTT | CASAPTYGQGAGTNEKLFF
- | TRBJ2-7 | TRBV18 | - | TGTGCCAGCTCACCAATGGTGGTGAGCGACTCCTACGAGCAGTACTTC | CASSPMVVSDSYEQYF
few | TRBJ1-1 | TRBV19 | - | TGTGCCAGTAGTATGCAGGGCCCGAACACTGAAGCTTTCTTT | CASSMQGPNTEAFF